This T cell receptor beta chain is from a study of monozygotic twins with inflammatory bowel disease (dated by TCRdb to the late 2010s). For the wider study: A total of about 28 monozygotic twin pairs were included in the full study, comprising nine German pairs (four IBD-concordant, five IBD-discordant) and 19 IBD-discordant Danish pairs. Disease-associated traits were sought mainly through comparisons between IBD patients and their genetically identical healthy co-twins within discordant pairs. Each individual had, on average, about 151 000 unique TCRalpha sequences and 181 000 unique TCRbeta sequences available for analysis.

On the study overall, not on this receptor specifically: IBD patients had lower TCRbeta repertoire diversity, measured by the inverse Simpson index, than their healthy co-twins. No difference in repertoire similarity was observed between concordant and discordant twins, possibly owing to limited statistical power. Distinction between different T cell subtypes could not be achieved in the analysis. Because patients were on differing immunosuppressive treatments, the repertoires may have picked up extra background noise and inter-individual variability. Fewer clonotypes were shared with other individuals by IBD patients than by healthy twins, most markedly in patients showing signs of disease activity. The results gave no support for a single strong signal or clonotype linked to IBD.

From each donor, an approximately 2.4 ml peripheral blood sample was collected into PAXgene tubes and kept at -80 degrees C. Without any T cell sorting, total RNA was extracted from whole blood using the PAXgene blood miRNA kit on an automated QIAcube. Deep TCRalpha and TCRbeta repertoire profiling with unique molecular barcoding was performed on peripheral blood of monozygotic twin pairs concordant or discordant for inflammatory bowel disease. For every twin pair, smoking habits were documented, and each individual was categorised as a current, former or never smoker. Comments on this clonotype: There is no known antigen for this receptor.

The library relied on 5' RACE. For each TCR library, approximately 3.5 ug of total RNA was used. For each sample, cDNA synthesis with SMARTScribe reverse transcriptase was split into eight separate reactions. During cDNA synthesis, template switching introduced unique molecular identifiers that contained a 6-nucleotide sample barcode. TCRalpha and TCRbeta cDNA was amplified in two nested PCRs of approximately 16 and 10 cycles, and bead purification was carried out after each PCR. Before amplification, the cDNA was treated with uracil DNA-glycosylase and purified using the QIAquick PCR purification kit. The second PCR added Illumina TruSeq-compatible adapters along with sample-specific barcodes. Library quality and concentration were assessed using TapeStation and Qubit, and approximately 5 ng of each library was pooled. The pooled libraries were sequenced with 2 x 100 bp reads and custom sequencing primers on an Illumina HiSeq2500 single-index Rapid Run. The original pipeline was this. MiGEC version 1.2.6 was used for UMI-based consensus assembly, which corrected PCR and sequencing errors. MiXCR version 2.1.1 handled V(D)J alignment, clonotype assembly and CDR3 extraction. To normalise gene usage, clonotype sharing and MAIT/NKT TCR abundance, the top 1000, 10 000 and 20 000 clonotypes in each sample were analysed. Diversity was computed as the inverse Simpson index with the vegan R package after downsampling to 27 000 UMIs. Paired Mann-Whitney U tests were applied to discordant twin pairs, and Benjamini-Hochberg correction was used for multiple testing. One entry per CDR3 protein sequence results from the TCRdb reprocessing of the reads, with DNA left out. The V and J calls were not made by the authors but by TCRdb's processing. This specimen's table enumerates about 380,000 distinct CDR3 sequences. The ten largest clones represent 2.5% to 3% of the sample.

Taken from the germline V gene (reference sequence), the CDR1 and CDR2 loops are LGHDT and YNNKEL. The CDR3 runs 16 amino acids, cysteine and phenylalanine included. The coding DNA is unavailable. The source of this sequence is a human donor with ulcerative colitis or Crohn's disease, or a healthy co-twin of an affected twin (not recorded which). The sequence links TRBV3-1 to TRBJ2-7; the D call of TRBD1 rests on TCRdb alone, since no DNA is present to check it. The sample consisted of blood. This receptor has the CDR3 CASSQTTRDGYYEQYF.